Sequencing of this TCR beta chain was carried out in a study of identical twins. Via MiXCR, TCRdb re-called the 5' RACE reads, giving one row per CDR3 protein. The table includes 420,000 or so distinct CDR3 sequences, roughly 18% detected once. This clonotype was seen a few times. Germline values: CDR1 ENHRY, CDR2 SYGVKD. The CDR3 has 16 amino acids. V lost 2 bases, J lost 3 bases, and 8 bases stayed unmatched. This sequence was found in a man between 50 and 59 years old in good health. The chain is built from TRBV10-3 and TRBJ2-3; the match to TRBD2 covers 7 bases. Input material: naive T cells sorted from blood. The CDR3 sequence: CAISELAEKGTDTQYF. The CDR3 DNA reads as TGTGCCATCAGTGAGCTAGCGGAAAAGGGTACAGATACGCAGTATTTT.